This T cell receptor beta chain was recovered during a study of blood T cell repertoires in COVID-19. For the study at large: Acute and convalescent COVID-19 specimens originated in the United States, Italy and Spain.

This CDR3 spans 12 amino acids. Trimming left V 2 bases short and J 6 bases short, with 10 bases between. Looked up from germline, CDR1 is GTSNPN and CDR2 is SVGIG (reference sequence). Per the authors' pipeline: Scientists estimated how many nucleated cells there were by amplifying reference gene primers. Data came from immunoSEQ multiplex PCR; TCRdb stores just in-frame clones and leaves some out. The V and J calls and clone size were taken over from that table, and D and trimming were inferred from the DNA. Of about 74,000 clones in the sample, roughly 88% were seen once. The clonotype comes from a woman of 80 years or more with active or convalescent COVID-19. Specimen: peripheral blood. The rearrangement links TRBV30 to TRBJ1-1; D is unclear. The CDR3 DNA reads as TGTGCCTGGAGTAGTAAGAGGTCTGAAGCTTTCTTT. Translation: CAWSSKRSEAFF.